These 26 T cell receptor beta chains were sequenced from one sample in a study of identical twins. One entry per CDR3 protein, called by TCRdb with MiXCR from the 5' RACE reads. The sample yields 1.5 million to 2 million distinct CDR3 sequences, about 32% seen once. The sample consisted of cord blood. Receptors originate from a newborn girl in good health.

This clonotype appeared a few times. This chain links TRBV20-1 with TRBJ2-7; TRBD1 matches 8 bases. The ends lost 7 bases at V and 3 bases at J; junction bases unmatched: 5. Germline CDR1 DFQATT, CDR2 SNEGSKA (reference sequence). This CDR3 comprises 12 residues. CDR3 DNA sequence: TGCAGTGGGGGACAGGCCTTCTACGAGCAGTACTTC. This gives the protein CSGGQAFYEQYF.

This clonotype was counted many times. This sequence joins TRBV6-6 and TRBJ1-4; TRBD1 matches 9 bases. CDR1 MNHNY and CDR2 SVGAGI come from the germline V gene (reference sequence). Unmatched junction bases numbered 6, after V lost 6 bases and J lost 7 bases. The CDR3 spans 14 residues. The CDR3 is CASSQGQGGEKLFF. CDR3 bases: TGTGCCAGCAGCCAGGGACAGGGAGGTGAAAAACTGTTTTTT.

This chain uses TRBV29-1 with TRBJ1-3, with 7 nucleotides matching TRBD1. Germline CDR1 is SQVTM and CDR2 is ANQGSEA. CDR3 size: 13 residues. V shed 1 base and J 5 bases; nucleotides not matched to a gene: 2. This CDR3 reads CSVEAGGRNTIYF. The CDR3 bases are TGCAGCGTTGAAGCAGGGGGGAGAAACACCATATATTTT.

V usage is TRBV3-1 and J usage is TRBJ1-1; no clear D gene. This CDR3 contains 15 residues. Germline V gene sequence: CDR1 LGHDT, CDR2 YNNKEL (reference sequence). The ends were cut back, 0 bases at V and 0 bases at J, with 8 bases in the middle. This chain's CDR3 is CASSQEKRLNTEAFF. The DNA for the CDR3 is TGTGCCAGCAGCCAAGAAAAGCGGTTGAACACTGAAGCTTTCTTT.

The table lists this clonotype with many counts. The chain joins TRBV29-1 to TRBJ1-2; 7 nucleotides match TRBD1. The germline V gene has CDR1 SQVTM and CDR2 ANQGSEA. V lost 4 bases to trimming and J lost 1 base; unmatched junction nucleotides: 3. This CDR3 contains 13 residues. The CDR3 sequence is CSVVGTDNYGYTF. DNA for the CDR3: TGCAGCGTTGTCGGGACAGATAACTATGGCTACACCTTC.

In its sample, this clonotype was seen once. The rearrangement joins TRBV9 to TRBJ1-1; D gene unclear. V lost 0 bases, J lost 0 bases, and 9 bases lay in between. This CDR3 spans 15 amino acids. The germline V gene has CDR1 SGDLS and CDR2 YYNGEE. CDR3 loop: CASSVDPAMNTEAFF. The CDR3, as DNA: TGTGCCAGCAGCGTAGATCCAGCCATGAACACTGAAGCTTTCTTT.

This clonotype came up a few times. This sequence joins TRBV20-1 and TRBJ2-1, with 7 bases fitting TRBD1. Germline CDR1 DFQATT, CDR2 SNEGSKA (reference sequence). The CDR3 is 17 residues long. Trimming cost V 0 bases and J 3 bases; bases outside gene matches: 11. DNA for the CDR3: TGCAGTGCTAGAGATCCGAAAGGGACAGAGGTCTACAATGAGCAGTTCTTC. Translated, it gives CSARDPKGTEVYNEQFF.

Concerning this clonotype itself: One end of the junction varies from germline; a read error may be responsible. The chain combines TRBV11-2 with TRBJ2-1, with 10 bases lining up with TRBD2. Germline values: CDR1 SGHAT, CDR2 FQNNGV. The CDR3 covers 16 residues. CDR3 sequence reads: CASSPLAGSSYNKQFF. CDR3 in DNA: TGTGCCAGCAGCCCACTAGCGGGGAGCTCCTACAATAAGCAGTTCTTC.

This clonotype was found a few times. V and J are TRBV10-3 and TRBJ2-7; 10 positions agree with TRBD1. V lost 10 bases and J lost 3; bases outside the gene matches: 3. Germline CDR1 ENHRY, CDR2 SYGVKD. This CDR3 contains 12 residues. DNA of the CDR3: TGTGCCACCGGGACAGGGGTCTACGAGCAGTACTTC. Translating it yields CATGTGVYEQYF.

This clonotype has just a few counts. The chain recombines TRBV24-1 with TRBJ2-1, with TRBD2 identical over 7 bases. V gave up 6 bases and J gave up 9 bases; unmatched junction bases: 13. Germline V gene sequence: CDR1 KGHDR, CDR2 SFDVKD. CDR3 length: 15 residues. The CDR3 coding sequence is TGTGCCACCAGTCGGTCGGGAGCGGGATTGGGTGAGCAGTTCTTC. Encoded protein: CATSRSGAGLGEQFF.

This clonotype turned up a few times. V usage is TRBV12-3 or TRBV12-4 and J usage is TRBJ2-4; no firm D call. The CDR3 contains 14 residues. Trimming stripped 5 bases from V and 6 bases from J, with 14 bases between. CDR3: CASSTYSVGNIQYF. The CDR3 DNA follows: TGTGCCAGCAGTACCTACTCAGTGGGAAACATTCAGTACTTC.

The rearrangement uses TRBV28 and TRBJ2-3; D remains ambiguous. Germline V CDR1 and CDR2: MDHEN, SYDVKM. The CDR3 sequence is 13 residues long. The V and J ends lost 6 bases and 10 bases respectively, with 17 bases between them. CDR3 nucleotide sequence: TGTGCCAGCAGCCAAAAGCCCACCTCCCCGCAGTATTTT. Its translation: CASSQKPTSPQYF.

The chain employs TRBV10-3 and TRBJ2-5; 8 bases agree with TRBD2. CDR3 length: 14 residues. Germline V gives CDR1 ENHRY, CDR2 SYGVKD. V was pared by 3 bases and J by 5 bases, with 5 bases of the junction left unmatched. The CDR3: CAISDLGGDETQYF. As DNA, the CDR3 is TGTGCCATCAGTGATCTCGGGGGGGATGAGACCCAGTACTTC.

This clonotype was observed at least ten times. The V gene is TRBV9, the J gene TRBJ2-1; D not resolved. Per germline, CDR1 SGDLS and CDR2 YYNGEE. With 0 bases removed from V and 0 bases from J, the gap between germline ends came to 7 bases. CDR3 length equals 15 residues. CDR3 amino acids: CASSVAGDSYNEQFF. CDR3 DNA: TGTGCCAGCAGCGTAGCGGGTGACTCCTACAATGAGCAGTTCTTC.

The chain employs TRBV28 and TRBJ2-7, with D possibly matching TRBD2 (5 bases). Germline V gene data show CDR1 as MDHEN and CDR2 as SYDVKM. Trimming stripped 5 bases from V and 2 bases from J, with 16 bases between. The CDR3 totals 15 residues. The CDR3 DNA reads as TGTGCCAGCAGTGCAACAAACGGGGTCGCCTACGAGCAGTACTTC. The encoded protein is CASSATNGVAYEQYF.

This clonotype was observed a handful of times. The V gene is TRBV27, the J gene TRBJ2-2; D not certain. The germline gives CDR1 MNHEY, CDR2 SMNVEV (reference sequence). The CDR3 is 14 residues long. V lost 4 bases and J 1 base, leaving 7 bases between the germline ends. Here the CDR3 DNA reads TGTGCCAGCAGTTCCCACCAGAACACCGGGGAGCTGTTTTTT. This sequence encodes CASSSHQNTGELFF.

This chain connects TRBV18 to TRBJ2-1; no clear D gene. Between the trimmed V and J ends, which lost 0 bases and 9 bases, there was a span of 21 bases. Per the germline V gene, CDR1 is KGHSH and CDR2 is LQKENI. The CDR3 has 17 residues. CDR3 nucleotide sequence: TGTGCCAGCTCACCACCGGTGGCTTTAGTCACCCCGGGTGAGCAGTTCTTC. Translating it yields CASSPPVALVTPGEQFF.

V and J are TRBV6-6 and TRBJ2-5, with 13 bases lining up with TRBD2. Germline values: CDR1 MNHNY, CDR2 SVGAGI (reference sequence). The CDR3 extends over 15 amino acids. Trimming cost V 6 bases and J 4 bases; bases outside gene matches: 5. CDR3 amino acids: CASRQTSGRRETQYF. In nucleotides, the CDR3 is TGTGCCAGCAGACAGACTAGCGGGAGGAGAGAGACCCAGTACTTC.

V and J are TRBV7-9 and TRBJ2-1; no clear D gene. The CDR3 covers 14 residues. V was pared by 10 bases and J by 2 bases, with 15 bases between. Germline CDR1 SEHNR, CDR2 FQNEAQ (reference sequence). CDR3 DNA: TGTGCCAACGCCGAGGCCACTGCCTACAATGAGCAGTTCTTC. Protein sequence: CANAEATAYNEQFF.

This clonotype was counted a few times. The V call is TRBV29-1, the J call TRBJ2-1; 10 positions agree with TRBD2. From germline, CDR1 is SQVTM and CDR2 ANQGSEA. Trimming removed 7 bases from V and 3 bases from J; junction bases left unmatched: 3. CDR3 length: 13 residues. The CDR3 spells CSAERGGYNEQFF. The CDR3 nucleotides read TGCAGCGCCGAGCGGGGGGGCTACAATGAGCAGTTCTTC.

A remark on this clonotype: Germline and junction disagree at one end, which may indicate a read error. CDR3 in amino acids: CASSDSLQVTQYF. CDR3 sequence (DNA): TGTGCCAGCAGTGACAGCCTTCAAGTGACCCAGTACTTC. V gene TRBV2 combines with J gene TRBJ2-4; D ambiguous. The J call is doubtful: the DNA matches TRBJ2-5 better. CDR1 is SNHLY, CDR2 FYNNEI, per germline. CDR3 length: 13 amino acids.

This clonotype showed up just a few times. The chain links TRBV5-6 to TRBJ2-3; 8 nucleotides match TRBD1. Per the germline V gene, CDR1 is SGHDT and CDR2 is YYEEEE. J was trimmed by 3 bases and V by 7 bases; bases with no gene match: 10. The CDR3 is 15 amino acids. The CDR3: CASRTPGTGTDTQYF. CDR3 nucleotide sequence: TGTGCCAGCCGAACTCCAGGGACAGGAACAGATACGCAGTATTTT.

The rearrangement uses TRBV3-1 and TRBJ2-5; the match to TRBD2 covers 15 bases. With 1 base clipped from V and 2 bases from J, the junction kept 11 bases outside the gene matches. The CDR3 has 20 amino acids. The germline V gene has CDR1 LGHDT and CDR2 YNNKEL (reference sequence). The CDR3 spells CASSQGTGTSGGPLQETQYF. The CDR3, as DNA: TGTGCCAGCAGCCAAGGGACCGGGACTAGCGGGGGGCCACTGCAAGAGACCCAGTACTTC.

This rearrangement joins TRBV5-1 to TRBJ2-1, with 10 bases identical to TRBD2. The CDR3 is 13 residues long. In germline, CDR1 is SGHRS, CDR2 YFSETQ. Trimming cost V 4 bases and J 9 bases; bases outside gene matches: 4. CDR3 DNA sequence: TGCGCCAGCAGCCGGACTAGCGGAACTGAGCAGTTCTTC. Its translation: CASSRTSGTEQFF. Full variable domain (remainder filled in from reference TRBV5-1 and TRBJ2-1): KAGVTQTPRYLIKTRGQQVTLSCSPISGHRSVSWYQQTPGQGLQFLFEYFSETQRNKGNFPGRFSGRQFSNSRSEMNVSTLELGDSALYLCASSRTSGTEQFFGPGTRLTVL.

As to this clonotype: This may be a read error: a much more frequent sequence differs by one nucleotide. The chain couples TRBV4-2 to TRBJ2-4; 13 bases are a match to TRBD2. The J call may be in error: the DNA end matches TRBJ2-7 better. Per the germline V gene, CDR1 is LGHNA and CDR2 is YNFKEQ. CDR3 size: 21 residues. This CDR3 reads CASSQDRPAGLAGLIPYEQYF. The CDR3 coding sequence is TGTGCCAGCAGCCAAGATCGCCCCGCGGGACTAGCGGGACTCATCCCCTACGAGCAGTACTTC.

For the CDR3, the DNA is TGCAGTGCTAGGATCACGGCGGGACGGAACTACGAGCAGTACTTC. This sequence encodes CSARITAGRNYEQYF. The chain uses TRBV20-1 and TRBJ2-7; possibly TRBD2 for D (6 bases). This CDR3 comprises 15 residues. In germline, CDR1 is DFQATT, CDR2 SNEGSKA (reference sequence). V was clipped by 3 bases and J by 3 bases, with 18 bases between them.